Each of the 23 T cell receptor beta chains below was sequenced from the same sample in a study of CD8+CD57+ T cells in acquired aplastic anemia listed by TCRdb under 2018. The reads were generated on an Illumina HiSeq 2000. Genomic DNA was used as template for profiling of TCR beta VDJ combinations and CDR3 sequences. TCRdb reran the public reads through fastp at Q25 and MiXCR, keeping productive beta chains. Each CDR3 protein appears once, grouped with its most common genes and DNA. The sample table lists about 160,000 distinct CDR3 sequences, 40% to 60% of them with a count of one. Roughly 29% of the sample belongs to the ten largest clones. Expansion of CD8+CD57+ cells had been shown by flow cytometry in the patients chosen for sequencing. Sequencing used sorted CD4+, CD8+, or CD8+CD57+ T cells (not recorded which) from PBMCs. The receptors originated from a human donor with aplastic anemia.

The V call is TRBV20-1, the J call TRBJ2-5; D may be TRBD2 (6 bases). The V gene's germline CDR1 is DFQATT and CDR2 SNEGSKA (reference sequence). The CDR3 length is 14 residues. Trimming took 6 bases from V and 5 from J, leaving 19 bases between them. CDR3 in DNA: TGCAGTGCGGGAATCCGGGAGCCCCGGGAGACCCAGTACTTC. The encoded protein is CSAGIREPRETQYF.

This clonotype occurred many times. This chain connects TRBV5-8 to TRBJ2-7; tentatively, D is TRBD1 (5 bases). Germline CDR1 is SGHTS and CDR2 is YDEGEE. Trimming removed 2 bases from V and 4 bases from J, with 13 bases in between. CDR3 size: 14 residues. The CDR3 DNA is TGTGCCAGCAGCTTAACAGGAACAACTTACGAGCAGTACTTC. This sequence encodes CASSLTGTTYEQYF.

This clonotype was counted at least ten times. The chain combines TRBV4-2 with TRBJ2-3; TRBD2 agrees at 10 bases. V lost 0 bases and J lost 3; bases outside the gene matches: 3. CDR3 length: 16 residues. Germline V gene data show CDR1 as LGHNA and CDR2 as YNFKEQ. The CDR3 loop is CASSQELAGITDTQYF. The DNA for the CDR3 is TGTGCCAGCAGCCAAGAACTAGCGGGAATAACAGATACGCAGTATTTT.

The chain recombines TRBV2 with TRBJ1-5; D may be TRBD1 (6 bases). Trimming stripped 5 bases from V and 0 bases from J, with 8 bases between. The CDR3 has 14 residues. Germline values: CDR1 SNHLY, CDR2 FYNNEI. The chain's CDR3 is CASSWTDSNQPQHF. The CDR3 nucleotides read TGTGCCAGCAGTTGGACAGATAGCAATCAGCCCCAGCATTTT. The full variable domain, completed using reference TRBV2 and TRBJ1-5, is EPEVTQTPSHQVTQMGQEVILRCVPISNHLYFYWYRQILGQKVEFLVSFYNNEISEKSEIFDDQFSVERPDGSNFTLKIRSTKLEDSAMYFCASSWTDSNQPQHFGDGTRLSIL.

The V call is TRBV2, the J call TRBJ2-5; D may be TRBD1 (6 bases). This CDR3 is 13 amino acids long. Trimming pared 7 bases from V and 0 bases from J, leaving 9 bases between. Per germline, CDR1 SNHLY and CDR2 FYNNEI. CDR3 DNA sequence: TGTGCCAGCAACGGACAGTACCAAGAGACCCAGTACTTC. Its protein product is CASNGQYQETQYF.

This clonotype was seen ten or more times. The V and J genes are TRBV27 and TRBJ2-7, with a tentative D call TRBD2 (5 bases). Trimming shortened V by 3 bases and J by 1 base, and 7 bases separated the two germline ends. From germline, CDR1 is MNHEY and CDR2 SMNVEV (reference sequence). The CDR3 loop spans 13 amino acids. In nucleotides, the CDR3 is TGTGCCAGCAGTTTCCGGGGTTCCTACGAGCAGTACTTC. This encodes CASSFRGSYEQYF.

The chain uses TRBV20-1 and TRBJ2-1; D gene uncertain. Germline CDR1 is DFQATT and CDR2 is SNEGSKA (reference sequence). V lost 4 bases to trimming and J lost 5 bases, with 15 bases between them. This CDR3 comprises 14 residues. The CDR3 sequence: CSAMIGSLNNEQFF. As DNA, the CDR3 is TGCAGTGCTATGATCGGTAGCCTAAACAATGAGCAGTTCTTC.

This chain links TRBV6-1 with TRBJ1-1; possibly TRBD1 for D (5 bases). Per the germline V gene, CDR1 is MNHNS and CDR2 is SASEGT. With 8 bases removed from V and 4 bases from J, the gap between germline ends came to 17 bases. The CDR3 has 14 amino acids. CDR3: CASSPPGGSTEAFF. CDR3 in DNA: TGTGCCAGCTCACCACCCGGGGGGTCCACTGAAGCTTTCTTT.

This clonotype was seen ten or more times. The chain has TRBV20-1 and TRBJ2-7; TRBD2 agrees at 12 bases. This CDR3 region has 14 residues. The V gene end was trimmed by 6 bases and the J gene end by 0 bases; junction bases not matched to a gene: 3. Looked up from germline, CDR1 is DFQATT and CDR2 is SNEGSKA (reference sequence). The CDR3 reads CSAPTSGGSYEQYF. In nucleotides, the CDR3 is TGCAGTGCCCCGACTAGCGGGGGCTCCTACGAGCAGTACTTC.

The chain has TRBV7-2 and TRBJ1-6; no clear D. Between the trimmed V and J ends, which lost 3 bases and 10 bases, there was a span of 10 bases. CDR3 length: 13 residues. Germline V gene data show CDR1 as SGHTA and CDR2 as FQGNSA. The CDR3 DNA is TGTGCCAGCAGCTTCCCACAGCCGTCACCCCTCCACTTT. Translation gives CASSFPQPSPLHF.

In this sample, this clonotype turned up many times. V is TRBV12-3 or TRBV12-4 and J is TRBJ2-5, with D tentatively TRBD1 (7 bases). The CDR3 has 13 amino acids. Trimming took off 8 bases at V and 3 bases at J, with 13 bases between the two ends. This CDR3 is CASGQGEEETQYF. CDR3 nucleotide sequence: TGTGCCAGCGGGCAGGGGGAGGAAGAGACCCAGTACTTC.

Comment on this clonotype: It may be a read error: a sequence one base away is much more abundant. Because the CDR3's place on the DNA is in doubt, the DNA is left out and the CDR3 is given as listed by TCRdb. The chain is built from TRBV5-5 and TRBJ2-2; the D segment call TRBD2 is taken from the table without a DNA check. Inclusive of both ends, the CDR3 amounts to 15 amino acids. Per the germline V gene, CDR1 is SGHKS and CDR2 is YYEKEE (reference sequence). The CDR3 here is CASSFWGDGTGELVF.

In this sample, this clonotype turned up many times. The CDR3, as DNA: TGTGCCAGCAGTTTTATCTTACAGGGGGCGCGTTCACCCCTCCACTTT. Translating it yields CASSFILQGARSPLHF. This chain connects TRBV6-5 to TRBJ1-6; 9 bases are a match to TRBD1. The length of the CDR3 is 16 residues. Germline CDR1 reads MNHEY; CDR2 reads SVGAGI. V lost 4 bases, J lost 9 bases, and 10 bases stayed unmatched.

This clonotype has at least ten counts. This chain uses TRBV19 with TRBJ2-2; weak D call: TRBD2 (5 bases). This CDR3 contains 13 residues. V was clipped by 3 bases and J by 5 bases, with 7 bases between them. Germline V gene data show CDR1 as LNHDA and CDR2 as SQIVND (reference sequence). For the CDR3, the DNA is TGTGCCAGTAGTATTAGAGGGACCGGGGAGCTGTTTTTT. This sequence encodes CASSIRGTGELFF.

The gene calls are TRBV10-3 and TRBJ1-1; a possible D gene is TRBD1 (6 bases). Germline-derived CDR1 and CDR2 are ENHRY and SYGVKD. Trimming stripped 0 bases from V and 6 bases from J, with 17 bases between. There are 16 residues in the CDR3. CDR3 residues: CAISESQGRGRAEAFF. In DNA, the CDR3 is TGTGCCATCAGTGAGTCACAGGGCCGGGGAAGGGCTGAAGCTTTCTTT.

V gene TRBV27 combines with J gene TRBJ2-7; D gene ambiguous. Germline values: CDR1 MNHEY, CDR2 SMNVEV (reference sequence). The CDR3 spans 14 residues. Trimming left V 6 bases short and J 6 bases short, with 18 bases between. CDR3 nucleotide sequence: TGTGCCAGCAGCCGTGGCCGGCCAAGGTTCGAGCAGTACTTC. This sequence encodes CASSRGRPRFEQYF.

The chain employs TRBV20-1 and TRBJ1-6; D is uncertain. From germline, CDR1 is DFQATT and CDR2 SNEGSKA (reference sequence). The CDR3 consists of 12 residues. V dropped 7 bases and J dropped 10 bases, with 14 bases sitting between them. CDR3 in DNA: TGCAGTGTACTGACAAATCAGTCACCCCTCCACTTT. As protein: CSVLTNQSPLHF.

The chain links TRBV20-1 to TRBJ2-5; D might be TRBD1 (6 bases). The germline CDR1 and CDR2 sequences are DFQATT and SNEGSKA (reference sequence). V was clipped by 2 bases and J by 1 base, with 11 bases between them. CDR3 size: 14 residues. The chain's CDR3 is CSARLRDTQETQYF. The CDR3 DNA follows: TGCAGTGCTAGACTCCGGGACACCCAAGAGACCCAGTACTTC.

The chain employs TRBV20-1 and TRBJ2-7, with 7 nucleotides matching TRBD2. Germline V gene sequence: CDR1 DFQATT, CDR2 SNEGSKA (reference sequence). V shed 6 bases and J 7 bases; nucleotides not matched to a gene: 15. The CDR3 has 14 amino acids. The CDR3 region has the DNA TGCAGTGCCGGAATGCCGGGACTATCGGATGAGCAGTACTTC. Translating it yields CSAGMPGLSDEQYF.

The chain recombines TRBV19 with TRBJ2-1; D could derive from TRBD1 or TRBD2 (5 bases each). The CDR3 spans 14 residues. CDR1 and CDR2 from the germline V gene are LNHDA and SQIVND (reference sequence). Between the trimmed V and J ends, which lost 5 bases and 4 bases, there was a span of 12 bases. The CDR3 protein is CASSQGRKYNEQFF. The CDR3 DNA follows: TGTGCCAGTAGTCAGGGACGCAAGTACAATGAGCAGTTCTTC.

This clonotype was found many times. The genes are TRBV9 and TRBJ2-7; 10 nucleotides line up with TRBD2. Germline V CDR1 and CDR2: SGDLS, YYNGEE. This CDR3 is built from 16 residues. Trimming cost V 0 bases and J 3 bases; bases outside gene matches: 6. DNA for the CDR3: TGTGCCAGCAGCGTAGTGGCTAGCGGGAGTCTCTACGAGCAGTACTTC. Its protein is CASSVVASGSLYEQYF.

As for this clonotype: The junction departs from the called germline gene at one end, perhaps through a read error. The chain couples TRBV9 to TRBJ1-1; TRBD1 matches at 12 bases. Germline assignment: CDR1 SGDLS and CDR2 YYNGEE. The CDR3 covers 18 residues. DNA of the CDR3: TGTGCCAGCAGCGGGGGCCGGGGGACAGGGGGCCCGAACACTGAAGCTCTCTTT. This sequence encodes CASSGGRGTGGPNTEALF.

CDR3 sequence reads: CASSLAPGDSPLHF. The CDR3 nucleotides are TGCGCCAGCAGCTTGGCCCCCGGAGATTCACCCCTCCACTTT. The chain links TRBV5-1 to TRBJ1-6; no definite D call. The CDR3 is made up of 14 amino acids. Trimming took off 0 bases at V and 8 bases at J, with 9 bases between the two ends. CDR1 SGHRS and CDR2 YFSETQ come from the germline V gene.